This TCR beta chain came from a study of shared clonotypes between healthy human individuals. The donor cohort consisted entirely of Caucasian adults residing in Nashville, Tennessee. To note about this clone: No antigen is known for it.

Study results and caveats: Large depth notwithstanding, sorted-subset sequencing proved incomplete by rarefaction.

Germline CDR1 MGHRA, CDR2 YSYEKL. This CDR3 has 16 residues. The assay was run at deep level. Original analysis: From ImmunoSEQ came sequences covering only the junction and carrying no quality scores, so filtering differed. Sequencing was performed with immunoSEQ multiplex PCR; in TCRdb, only in-frame clones are kept and a portion is missing. V and J calls and clone size come straight from that table; D and trimming were deduced from the DNA. Here the sample spans some 500,000 clones, 90% to 97% being singletons. This chain joins TRBV4-1 and TRBJ2-5, with 9 nucleotides matching TRBD1. The DNA end favors TRBJ2-7, so the J call may be wrong. This TCR was sampled from a woman in her 30s in good health. Specimen: naive CD4+ T cells sorted from blood. Subset denoted: CD45RA+ positively selected. CDR3 bases: TGCGCCAGCAGCCGCCCGGGACAGGGAAAATGGTACGAGCAGTACTTC. Amino acids: CASSRPGQGKWYEQYF.